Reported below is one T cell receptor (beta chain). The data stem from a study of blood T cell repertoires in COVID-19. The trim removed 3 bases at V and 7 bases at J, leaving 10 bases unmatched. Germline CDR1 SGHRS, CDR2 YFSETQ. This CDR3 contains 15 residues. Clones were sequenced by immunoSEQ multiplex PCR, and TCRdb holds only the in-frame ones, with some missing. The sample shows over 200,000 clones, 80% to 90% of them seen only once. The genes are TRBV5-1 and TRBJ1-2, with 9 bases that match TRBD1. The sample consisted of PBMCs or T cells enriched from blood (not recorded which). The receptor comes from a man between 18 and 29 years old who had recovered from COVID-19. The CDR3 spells CASSSQTGGQAGYTF. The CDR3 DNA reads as TGCGCCAGCAGCTCCCAGACAGGGGGACAAGCTGGCTACACCTTC.